Given below is one T cell receptor beta chain in context. Its specificity is unknown. In each case, RNA was isolated and then reverse transcribed into cDNA as the sequencing template. Generated by immunoSEQ multiplex PCR, the TCRdb table keeps only in-frame clones and is missing some. The sample contains 150,000 to 200,000 clones, approximately 61% of which appear only once. The treatment denotes: oral pan-JAK inhibitor, 5-10 mg twice daily. These data come from a study of CD8+ T cells in alopecia areata. Study-wide context: Treatment of the treated patients consisted of oral tofacitinib, 5 to 10 mg twice daily. Patients given treatment had severity scored by the percentage of scalp area affected. The duration of tofacitinib was 6 to 18 months, with 6 months off drug afterward.

The V end was cut by 0 bases, the J end by 5 bases, with 16 bases between. Germline CDR1 LGHNA, CDR2 YSLEER. This CDR3 region has 16 residues. Study observations and caveats: Compared with normal scalp, lesional scalp had higher clonality and more expanded CD8+ clones.

The clonotype was recovered from a human donor with alopecia areata. This chain joins TRBV4-3 and TRBJ1-1, with D tentatively TRBD1 (6 bases). The material sequenced was CD4+ T cells sorted from blood, taken at week 24, from a patient treated with tofacitinib. CDR3 amino acids: CASSQDNWGPGTEAFF. For the CDR3, the DNA is TGCGCCAGCAGCCAAGATAATTGGGGGCCGGGGACTGAAGCTTTCTTT.